Each of the 26 T cell receptor beta chains below was sequenced from the same sample in a study of T cells in Graves' hyperthyroidism and ophthalmopathy. TCR beta CDR3 sequences were amplified from RNA transcripts. With the HTBI primer set, the TCR CDR3 went through a first round of RT-PCR. Using its own MiXCR run on the multiplex PCR reads, TCRdb lists one record per CDR3 protein. Among approximately 530,000 distinct CDR3 sequences listed, roughly a sixth were seen once. Sample: blood. Receptors were obtained from a woman aged 18-35 years with Graves' hyperthyroidism.

This clonotype came up many times. The chain couples TRBV10-3 to TRBJ2-5, with 9 bases matching TRBD1. The germline V gene has CDR1 ENHRY and CDR2 SYGVKD. The V and J ends lost 10 bases and 4 bases, in that order; junction bases with no gene match: 10. This CDR3 contains 14 residues. The CDR3 region has the DNA TGTGCCACCAGAAAGGGACAGGGAGGAGAGACCCAGTACTTC. This sequence encodes CATRKGQGGETQYF.

This clonotype was seen a few times. The rearrangement uses TRBV19 and TRBJ1-4, with TRBD1 as a possible D gene (6 bases). The germline gives CDR1 LNHDA, CDR2 SQIVND (reference sequence). The CDR3 is 16 residues long. Trimming took 7 bases from V and 6 from J, leaving 21 bases between them. CDR3 DNA sequence: TGTGCCAGTACCAGACACAGGGACGTCACCTATGAAAAACTGTTTTTT. Translation: CASTRHRDVTYEKLFF.

Worth noting for this clonotype: A read error may be the cause here, since a much bigger clone is one base away. The chain employs TRBV27 and TRBJ2-7; D is uncertain. The CDR3 is 16 residues long. The V gene's germline CDR1 is MNHEY and CDR2 SMNVEV (reference sequence). Trimming stripped 2 bases from V and 3 bases from J, with 17 bases between. This CDR3 reads CASSLAPARNIYEQYF. The CDR3 DNA reads TGTGCCAGCAGTTTAGCCCCCGCGCGGAACATCTACGAGCAGTACTTC.

This chain joins TRBV7-9 and TRBJ2-2; no definite D call. V was shortened by 1 base and J by 0 bases, with 18 bases between the two germline ends. The CDR3 is 19 amino acids. Germline V CDR1 and CDR2: SEHNR, FQNEAQ (reference sequence). CDR3 DNA: TGTGCCAGCAGCTTAGTCTTTGCAGGCTTATCAGCGAACACCGGGGAGCTGTTTTTT. Translated, it gives CASSLVFAGLSANTGELFF. Together with reference TRBV7-9 and TRBJ2-2, the CDR3 gives the full variable domain: DTGVSQNPRHKITKRGQNVTFRCDPISEHNRLYWYRQTLGQGPEFLTYFQNEAQLEKSRLLSDRFSAERPKGSFSTLEIQRTEQGDSAMYLCASSLVFAGLSANTGELFFGEGSRLTVL.

The chain combines TRBV27 with TRBJ2-6; D might be TRBD2 (5 bases). In germline, CDR1 is MNHEY, CDR2 SMNVEV (reference sequence). Trimming removed 6 bases at V and 0 bases at J, with 18 bases between. The length of the CDR3 is 18 residues. CDR3 in DNA: TGTGCCAGCAGGGCCGGACGAGGGTCTTTCTCTGGGGCCAACGTCCTGACTTTC. Residues: CASRAGRGSFSGANVLTF.

In the case of this clonotype: One end of the junction does not line up with germline, which may come from a read error. The rearrangement uses TRBV5-1 and TRBJ1-4; a possible D gene is TRBD1 (6 bases). The CDR3 totals 16 residues. Germline V gene lookup returns CDR1 SGHRS and CDR2 YFSETQ. The CDR3 sequence is CASSISTGTLNEELFF. DNA for the CDR3: TGCGCCAGCAGCATCTCAACAGGGACCCTTAATGAAGAACTGTTTTTT.

The DNA of the CDR3 is TGTGCCAGCAGTTTTACAGAGCGCCAAGAGACCCAGTACTTC. Protein: CASSFTERQETQYF. The chain joins TRBV7-9 to TRBJ2-5; D gene uncertain. CDR1 and CDR2 (germline): SEHNR, FQNEAQ (reference sequence). CDR3 length equals 14 residues. V was trimmed by 6 bases and J by 1 base, leaving 12 bases between them.

This clonotype has only a few counts. The V call is TRBV5-6, the J call TRBJ1-4; 8 positions match TRBD1. Germline V lookup: CDR1 SGHDT, CDR2 YYEEEE. Trimming removed 4 bases from V and 8 bases from J; junction bases left unmatched: 10. The CDR3 is 15 residues long. The CDR3 bases are TGTGCCAGCAGCCCGACGACAGGGGCAGGGGAAAAACTGTTTTTT. Protein product: CASSPTTGAGEKLFF. The variable domain in full, with the rest retrieved from reference TRBV5-6 and TRBJ1-4, is DAGVTQSPTHLIKTRGQQVTLRCSPKSGHDTVSWYQQALGQGPQFIFQYYEEEERQRGNFPDRFSGHQFPNYSSELNVNALLLGDSALYLCASSPTTGAGEKLFFGSGTQLSVL.

In this sample, this clonotype turned up a few times. The rearrangement joins TRBV5-4 to TRBJ2-2; no clear D. The CDR3 has 13 residues. V dropped 7 bases and J dropped 0 bases, with 7 bases sitting between them. Germline-derived CDR1 and CDR2 are SGHNT and YYREEE (reference sequence). CDR3 nucleotide sequence: TGTGCCAGCGGACGGGCGAACACCGGGGAGCTGTTTTTT. It translates to CASGRANTGELFF.

This clonotype was counted at least ten times. The chain is built from TRBV6-2 or TRBV6-3 and TRBJ2-3; D not resolved. The CDR3 runs to 16 residues. Germline V gene sequence: CDR1 MNHEY, CDR2 SVGEGT. V lost 0 bases, J lost 2 bases, and 12 bases lay in between. The CDR3: CASSYSSSTYTDTQYF. The CDR3, as DNA: TGTGCCAGCAGTTACTCTTCTTCGACCTACACAGATACGCAGTATTTT.

The table lists this clonotype with many counts. The chain carries TRBV30 and TRBJ2-7; 7 bases align to TRBD1. The V gene's germline CDR1 is GTSNPN and CDR2 SVGIG (reference sequence). The V and J ends lost 3 bases and 6 bases, in that order; junction bases with no gene match: 8. CDR3 length equals 13 residues. CDR3 sequence (DNA): TGTGCCTGGAGAGTGACAGGGATCCCCGAGCAGTACTTC. This gives the protein CAWRVTGIPEQYF.

This clonotype was counted only a few times. V gene TRBV3-1 combines with J gene TRBJ1-4; 11 bases match TRBD1. This CDR3 is 14 amino acids long. Germline CDR1 LGHDT, CDR2 YNNKEL (reference sequence). With 5 bases clipped from V and 6 bases from J, the junction kept 2 bases outside the gene matches. The CDR3 DNA reads as TGTGCCAGCAGCTCGGGACAGGGGGATGAAAAACTGTTTTTT. It is translated as CASSSGQGDEKLFF. Full variable domain (remainder filled in from reference TRBV3-1 and TRBJ1-4): DTAVSQTPKYLVTQMGNDKSIKCEQNLGHDTMYWYKQDSKKFLKIMFSYNNKELIINETVPNRFSPKSPDKAHLNLHINSLELGDSAVYFCASSSGQGDEKLFFGSGTQLSVL.

This chain connects TRBV20-1 to TRBJ2-5; D call uncertain. V was shortened by 1 base and J by 7 bases, with 16 bases between the two germline ends. This CDR3 is built from 14 residues. Looked up from germline, CDR1 is DFQATT and CDR2 is SNEGSKA (reference sequence). This chain's CDR3 is CSARGPGRARTQYF. As DNA, the CDR3 is TGCAGTGCTAGAGGGCCGGGCCGAGCCAGGACCCAGTACTTC.

This clonotype has a handful of counts. CDR3 DNA sequence: TGCAGTGCTGGGACAGGGGTCCCTGAAGCTTTCTTT. Amino acid sequence: CSAGTGVPEAFF. The chain uses TRBV20-1 and TRBJ1-1; TRBD1 aligns across 10 bases. This CDR3 is built from 12 residues. Germline values: CDR1 DFQATT, CDR2 SNEGSKA (reference sequence). J was trimmed by 6 bases and V by 5 bases; bases with no gene match: 3.

This clonotype was seen a handful of times. The junction and the germline gene differ at one end; a read error may be behind it. The chain employs TRBV6-2 or TRBV6-3 and TRBJ2-7; 11 bases align to TRBD2. CDR1 MNHEY and CDR2 SVGEGT come from the germline V gene. The CDR3 length is 13 residues. The CDR3 here is CASRTSGSYEQHF. DNA for the CDR3: TGTGCCAGCAGAACTAGCGGGAGCTACGAGCAGCACTTC.

The chain has TRBV6-1 and TRBJ2-2, with 9 nucleotides matching TRBD2. The CDR3 is 17 residues long. The germline gives CDR1 MNHNS, CDR2 SASEGT. The V segment lost 7 bases and the J segment 0 bases; nucleotides outside the gene matches: 9. The CDR3 DNA follows: TGTGCCAGCATCAGTTTAGCGGGGGTCGCGAACACCGGGGAGCTGTTTTTT. As protein: CASISLAGVANTGELFF.

This clonotype was counted many times. The chain carries TRBV6-1 and TRBJ1-5; TRBD1 matches 9 bases. This CDR3 has 17 residues. CDR1 and CDR2 (germline): MNHNS, SASEGT. V lost 3 bases and J lost 6; bases outside the gene matches: 12. The CDR3 region is CASSERDRAAKGQPQHF. The CDR3 DNA follows: TGTGCCAGCAGTGAGAGGGACAGGGCTGCGAAGGGTCAGCCCCAGCATTTT.

The rearrangement links TRBV5-1 to TRBJ1-1, with no clear D. Germline lookup yields CDR1 SGHRS and CDR2 YFSETQ. Trimming removed 2 bases from V and 1 base from J, with 9 bases in between. This CDR3 has 14 residues. The CDR3 DNA reads as TGCGCCAGCAGCTTAACCAACAAGAACACTGAAGCTTTCTTT. Translating gives CASSLTNKNTEAFF.

This clonotype occurred many times. The V gene is TRBV6-2 or TRBV6-3, the J gene TRBJ2-3; D not certain. The CDR3 consists of 14 residues. Between the trimmed V and J ends, which lost 4 bases and 2 bases, there was a span of 10 bases. In germline, CDR1 is MNHEY, CDR2 SVGEGT. CDR3 residues: CASSFHRVTDTQYF. The CDR3 nucleotides read TGTGCCAGCAGTTTTCACAGAGTCACAGATACGCAGTATTTT.

The chain couples TRBV4-3 to TRBJ1-1, with a weak D call TRBD1 (5 bases). From germline, CDR1 is LGHNA and CDR2 YSLEER. The CDR3 consists of 17 residues. The V and J ends lost 0 bases and 0 bases respectively, with 14 bases between them. In DNA, the CDR3 is TGCGCCAGCAGCCAAGATGGTCAAGCAGGGTTGAACACTGAAGCTTTCTTT. Its protein is CASSQDGQAGLNTEAFF.

This clonotype was seen many times. This rearrangement joins TRBV24-1 to TRBJ2-1; TRBD1 agrees at 10 bases. CDR1 and CDR2 from the germline V gene are KGHDR and SFDVKD. V was pared by 6 bases and J by 1 base, with 2 bases of the junction left unmatched. The CDR3 is 15 amino acids. CDR3: CATSRTGGSYNEQFF. The CDR3 bases are TGTGCCACCAGTCGGACAGGGGGATCCTACAATGAGCAGTTCTTC.

Ten or more counts support this clonotype. This chain connects TRBV6-1 to TRBJ1-6; possible D gene TRBD1, 6 bases. Per the germline V gene, CDR1 is MNHNS and CDR2 is SASEGT. The CDR3 consists of 13 residues. The V end was cut by 6 bases, the J end by 8 bases, with 11 bases between. CDR3 DNA sequence: TGTGCCAGCAGGCCCCAGGGGTATTCACCCCTCCACTTT. Amino acids: CASRPQGYSPLHF.

This clonotype was recorded at least ten times. CDR3 nucleotides: TGTGCCTGGAGTTGGGGAGTAGCGGGACGGAATGAGCAGTTCTTC. It specifies CAWSWGVAGRNEQFF. The rearrangement links TRBV30 to TRBJ2-1; 8 bases are a match to TRBD2. This CDR3 has 15 amino acids. Germline lookup yields CDR1 GTSNPN and CDR2 SVGIG (reference sequence). V lost 2 bases, J lost 7 bases, and 10 bases stayed unmatched. The whole variable domain, filled in from reference TRBV30 and TRBJ2-1, reads SQTIHQWPATLVQPVGSPLSLECTVEGTSNPNLYWYRQAAGRGLQLLFYSVGIGQISSEVPQNLSASRPQDRQFILSSKKLLLSDSGFYLCAWSWGVAGRNEQFFGPGTRLTVL.

Worth noting for this clonotype: This could be a read error, since a much larger clone is one nucleotide away. The CDR3 loop reads CATSTQGTSVLNEKLFF. CDR3 coding DNA: TGTGCCACCAGCACCCAGGGCACTTCTGTCCTTAATGAAAAACTGTTTTTT. The chain joins TRBV15 to TRBJ1-4, with a possible D match to TRBD1 (5 bases). Germline V gene data show CDR1 as LNHNV and CDR2 as YYDKDF (reference sequence). V was clipped by 4 bases and J by 4 bases, with 19 bases between them. This CDR3 is built from 17 residues.

This clonotype was observed at least ten times. The chain employs TRBV6-1 and TRBJ2-5, with 8 bases identical to TRBD2. V trimming: 1 base; J trimming: 4 bases; junction bases outside the gene matches: 8. The CDR3 is 16 amino acids. CDR1 and CDR2 from the germline V gene are MNHNS and SASEGT. The CDR3 DNA follows: TGTGCCAGCAGTGAAGAGGGAAACGGGGGGGCAGAGACCCAGTACTTC. This translates into CASSEEGNGGAETQYF.

The genes are TRBV29-1 and TRBJ1-2; no definite D call. This CDR3 is built from 12 residues. The V gene's germline CDR1 is SQVTM and CDR2 ANQGSEA. V was shortened by 3 bases and J by 1 base, with 6 bases between the two germline ends. The CDR3 coding sequence is TGCAGCGTTGAGGACGTTAACTATGGCTACACCTTC. Protein sequence: CSVEDVNYGYTF. Full variable domain (outside the CDR3, taken from reference TRBV29-1 and TRBJ1-2): SAVISQKPSRDICQRGTSLTIQCQVDSQVTMMFWYRQQPGQSLTLIATANQGSEATYESGFVIDKFPISRPNLTFSTLTVSNMSPEDSSIYLCSVEDVNYGYTFGSGTRLTVV.